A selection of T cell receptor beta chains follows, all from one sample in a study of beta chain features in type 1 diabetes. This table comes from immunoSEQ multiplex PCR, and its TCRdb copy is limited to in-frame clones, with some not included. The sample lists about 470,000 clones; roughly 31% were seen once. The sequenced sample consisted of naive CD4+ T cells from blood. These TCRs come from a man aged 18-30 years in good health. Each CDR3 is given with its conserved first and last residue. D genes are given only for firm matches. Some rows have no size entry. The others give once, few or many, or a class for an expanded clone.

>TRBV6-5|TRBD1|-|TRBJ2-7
CASSYSYRGSSYEQYF
TGTGCCAGCAGTTACTCATACAGGGGAAGCTCCTACGAGCAGTACTTC
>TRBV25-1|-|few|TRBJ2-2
CASSETGETGELFF
TGTGCCAGCAGCGAGACAGGAGAGACAGGGGAGCTGTTTTTT
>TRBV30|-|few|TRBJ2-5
CAWSDDLETQYF
TGTGCCTGGAGTGACGATCTAGAGACCCAGTACTTC
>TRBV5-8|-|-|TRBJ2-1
CASSLGPENEQFF
TGTGCCAGCAGCCTTGGACCGGAGAATGAGCAGTTCTTC
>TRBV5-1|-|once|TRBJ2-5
CASSLGSPGQETQYF
TGCGCCAGCAGCTTGGGTTCGCCAGGCCAAGAGACCCAGTACTTC
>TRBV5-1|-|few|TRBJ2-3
CASSPGGTDTQYF
TGCGCCAGCAGCCCGGGCGGCACAGATACGCAGTATTTT
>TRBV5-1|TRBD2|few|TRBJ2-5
CASSLEPSGVQETQYF
TGCGCCAGCAGCTTGGAGCCTAGCGGGGTTCAAGAGACCCAGTACTTC
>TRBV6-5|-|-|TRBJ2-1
CASSPHSGSYNEQFF
TGTGCCAGCAGCCCCCACAGCGGGTCCTACAATGAGCAGTTCTTC
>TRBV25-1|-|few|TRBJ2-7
CASTRGGAEQYF
TGTGCCAGCACCAGGGGGGGGGCCGAGCAGTACTTC
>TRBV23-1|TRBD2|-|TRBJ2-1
CASSQDDSGRASYNEQFF
TGCGCCAGCAGTCAAGATGATAGCGGGAGGGCCTCCTACAATGAGCAGTTCTTC
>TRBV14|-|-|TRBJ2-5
CASSQQSGETQYF
TGTGCCAGCAGCCAGCAGTCGGGAGAGACCCAGTACTTC
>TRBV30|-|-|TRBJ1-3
CAWSVDLSGNTIYF
TGTGCCTGGAGCGTGGACCTCTCTGGAAACACCATATATTTT
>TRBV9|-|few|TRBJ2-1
CASSPDSPYNEQFF
TGTGCCAGCAGCCCCGACTCGCCCTACAATGAGCAGTTCTTC
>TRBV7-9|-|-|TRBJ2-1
CASTSNMPSYNEQFF
TGTGCCAGCACCTCAAACATGCCCTCCTACAATGAGCAGTTCTTC
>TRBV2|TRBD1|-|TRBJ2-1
CASSAETGLSYNEQFF
TGTGCCAGCAGTGCCGAGACAGGGCTCTCCTACAATGAGCAGTTCTTC
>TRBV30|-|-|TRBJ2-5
CAWARSETQYF
TGTGCCTGGGCTAGGAGCGAGACCCAGTACTTC
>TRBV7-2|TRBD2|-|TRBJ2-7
CASSLDRGRAGEQYF
TGTGCCAGCAGCTTAGACCGCGGGAGGGCCGGCGAGCAGTACTTC
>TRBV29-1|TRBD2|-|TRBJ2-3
CSFGPSGSSDTQYF
TGCAGCTTTGGACCAAGCGGGAGTTCAGATACGCAGTATTTT
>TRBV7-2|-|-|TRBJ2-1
CASSLGLGIYNEQFF
TGTGCCAGCAGCTTAGGGCTAGGGATCTACAATGAGCAGTTCTTC
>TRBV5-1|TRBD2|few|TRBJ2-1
CASSLTSGTNYNEQFF
TGCGCCAGCAGCTTGACTAGCGGGACTAACTACAATGAGCAGTTCTTC
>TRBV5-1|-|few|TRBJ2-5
CASSWTDQETQYF
TGCGCCAGCAGCTGGACAGATCAAGAGACCCAGTACTTC
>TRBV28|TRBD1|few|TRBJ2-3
CASSPSGQGSTDTQYF
TGTGCCAGCAGCCCTAGTGGACAGGGGAGCACAGATACGCAGTATTTT
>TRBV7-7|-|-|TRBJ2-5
CASSRSGGETQYF
TGTGCCAGCAGTCGAAGCGGTGGGGAGACCCAGTACTTC
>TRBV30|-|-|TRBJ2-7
CAWQEGLSSYEQYF
TGTGCCTGGCAAGAAGGACTGAGCTCCTACGAGCAGTACTTC
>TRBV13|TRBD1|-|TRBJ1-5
CASSTGDQPQHF
TGTGCCAGCAGCACAGGGGATCAGCCCCAGCATTTT
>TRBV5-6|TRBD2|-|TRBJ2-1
CASSLGLAGGRYNEQFF
TGTGCCAGCAGCCTTGGACTAGCGGGAGGGCGGTACAATGAGCAGTTCTTC
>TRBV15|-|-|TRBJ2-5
CATSRDQETQYF
TGTGCCACCAGCCGTGACCAAGAGACCCAGTACTTC
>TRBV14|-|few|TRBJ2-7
CASSPIRDGSYEQYF
TGTGCCAGCAGCCCAATACGGGACGGATCCTACGAGCAGTACTTC
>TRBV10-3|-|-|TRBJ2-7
CAISESTGAYEQYF
TGTGCCATCAGTGAGTCCACGGGAGCCTACGAGCAGTACTTC
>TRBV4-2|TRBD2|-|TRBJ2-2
CASSSWGAGAGTGELFF
TGTGCCAGCAGCTCCTGGGGAGCGGGAGCGGGCACCGGGGAGCTGTTTTTT
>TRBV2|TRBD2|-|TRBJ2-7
CASSVAGGAPEQYF
TGTGCCAGCAGTGTAGCGGGAGGAGCCCCCGAGCAGTACTTC
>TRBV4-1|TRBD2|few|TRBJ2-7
CASSQPTSGSTEQYF
TGCGCCAGCAGCCAACCGACTAGCGGGAGTACCGAGCAGTACTTC
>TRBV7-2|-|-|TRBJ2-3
CASSPYTDTQYF
TGTGCCAGCAGCCCCTACACAGATACGCAGTATTTT
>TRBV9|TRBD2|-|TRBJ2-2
CASSWGTSGNTGELFF
TGTGCCAGCAGCTGGGGGACTAGCGGAAACACCGGGGAGCTGTTTTTT
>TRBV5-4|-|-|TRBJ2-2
CASRSGPRNTGELFF
TGTGCCAGCAGATCGGGACCTCGAAACACCGGGGAGCTGTTTTTT
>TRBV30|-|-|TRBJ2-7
CAWSAQRGHEQYF
TGTGCCTGGAGTGCCCAGAGGGGCCACGAGCAGTACTTC
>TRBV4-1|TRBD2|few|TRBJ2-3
CASSQDGREGLGDTQYF
TGCGCCAGCAGCCAAGATGGGCGGGAGGGCCTCGGAGATACGCAGTATTTT
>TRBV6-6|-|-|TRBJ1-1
CASSWTAGETEAFF
TGTGCCAGCAGTTGGACAGCGGGGGAAACTGAAGCTTTCTTT
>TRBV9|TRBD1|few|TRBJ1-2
CASSGRDRAAYGYTF
TGTGCCAGCAGCGGCCGGGACAGGGCGGCTTATGGCTACACCTTC
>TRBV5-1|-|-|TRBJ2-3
CASSFTGATTDTQYF
TGCGCCAGCAGCTTTACAGGAGCGACCACAGATACGCAGTATTTT
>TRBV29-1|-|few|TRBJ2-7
CSVARPSSYEQYF
TGCAGCGTTGCACGGCCGAGCTCCTACGAGCAGTACTTC
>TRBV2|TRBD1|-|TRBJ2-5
CASGGQVGETQYF
TGTGCCAGCGGGGGACAGGTTGGAGAGACCCAGTACTTC
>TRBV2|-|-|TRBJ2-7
CASLRDSYEQYF
TGTGCCAGCTTAAGGGATTCCTACGAGCAGTACTTC
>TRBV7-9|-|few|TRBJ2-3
CASSLVSSTDTQYF
TGTGCCAGCAGCTTAGTTTCCAGCACAGATACGCAGTATTTT
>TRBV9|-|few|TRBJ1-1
CASSVAGSGTEAFF
TGTGCCAGCAGCGTAGCGGGGTCGGGCACTGAAGCTTTCTTT
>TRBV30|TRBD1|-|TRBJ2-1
CAWSATGGGRNEQFF
TGTGCCTGGAGTGCGACAGGGGGAGGGAGAAATGAGCAGTTCTTC
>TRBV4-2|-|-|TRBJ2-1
CASSRPAYNEQFF
TGTGCCAGCAGCCGCCCAGCGTACAATGAGCAGTTCTTC
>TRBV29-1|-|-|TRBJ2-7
CSVEDLGLWGYEQYF
TGCAGCGTTGAAGATCTAGGGCTTTGGGGCTACGAGCAGTACTTC
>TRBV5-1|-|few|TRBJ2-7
CASSLQGFSYEQYF
TGCGCCAGCAGCTTACAAGGCTTCTCCTACGAGCAGTACTTC